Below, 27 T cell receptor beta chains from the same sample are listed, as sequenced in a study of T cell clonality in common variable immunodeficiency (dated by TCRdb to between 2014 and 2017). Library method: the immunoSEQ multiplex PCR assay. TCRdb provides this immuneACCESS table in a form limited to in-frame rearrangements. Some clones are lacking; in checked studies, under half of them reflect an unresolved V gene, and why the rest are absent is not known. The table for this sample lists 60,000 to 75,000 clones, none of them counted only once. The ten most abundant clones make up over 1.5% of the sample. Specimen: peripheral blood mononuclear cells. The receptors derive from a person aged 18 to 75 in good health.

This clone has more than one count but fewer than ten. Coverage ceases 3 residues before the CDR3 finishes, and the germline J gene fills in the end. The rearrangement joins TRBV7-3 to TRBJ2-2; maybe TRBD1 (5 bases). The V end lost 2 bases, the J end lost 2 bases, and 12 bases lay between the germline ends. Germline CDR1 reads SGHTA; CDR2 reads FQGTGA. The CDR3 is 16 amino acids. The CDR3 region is CASSLLSGHNTGELFF. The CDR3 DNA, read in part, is TGTGCCAGCAGCTTATTATCCGGACATAACACCGGGGAG.

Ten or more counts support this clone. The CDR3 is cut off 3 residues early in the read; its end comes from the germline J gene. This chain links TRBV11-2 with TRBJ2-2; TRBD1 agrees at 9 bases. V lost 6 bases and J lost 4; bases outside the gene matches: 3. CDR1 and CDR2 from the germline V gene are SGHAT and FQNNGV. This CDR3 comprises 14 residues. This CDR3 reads CASRPDRGTGELFF. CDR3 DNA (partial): TGTGCCAGCAGACCGGACAGGGGCACCGGGGAG.

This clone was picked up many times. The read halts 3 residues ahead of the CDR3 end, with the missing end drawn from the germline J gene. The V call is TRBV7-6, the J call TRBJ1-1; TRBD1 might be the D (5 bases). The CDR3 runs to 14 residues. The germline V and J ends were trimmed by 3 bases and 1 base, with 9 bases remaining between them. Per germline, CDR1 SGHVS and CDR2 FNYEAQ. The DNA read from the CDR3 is TGTGCCAGCAGCTTTCTCAGGGAGAACACTGAA. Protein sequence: CASSFLRENTE. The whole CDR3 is CASSFLRENTEAFF.

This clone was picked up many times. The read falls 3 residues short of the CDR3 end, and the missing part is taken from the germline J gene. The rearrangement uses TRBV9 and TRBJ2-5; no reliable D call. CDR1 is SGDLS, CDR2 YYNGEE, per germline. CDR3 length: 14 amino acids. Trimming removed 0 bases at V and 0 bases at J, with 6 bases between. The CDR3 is CASSVEANQETQYF. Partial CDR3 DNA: TGTGCCAGCAGCGTAGAAGCCAACCAAGAGACC.

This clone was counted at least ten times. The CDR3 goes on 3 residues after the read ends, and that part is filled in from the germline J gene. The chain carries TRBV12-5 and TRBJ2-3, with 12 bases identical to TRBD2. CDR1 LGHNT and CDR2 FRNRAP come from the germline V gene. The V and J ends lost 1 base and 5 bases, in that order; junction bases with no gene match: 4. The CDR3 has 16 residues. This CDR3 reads CASGLGLAGVRDTQYF. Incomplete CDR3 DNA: TGTGCTAGTGGTTTGGGACTAGCGGGAGTGAGAGATACG.

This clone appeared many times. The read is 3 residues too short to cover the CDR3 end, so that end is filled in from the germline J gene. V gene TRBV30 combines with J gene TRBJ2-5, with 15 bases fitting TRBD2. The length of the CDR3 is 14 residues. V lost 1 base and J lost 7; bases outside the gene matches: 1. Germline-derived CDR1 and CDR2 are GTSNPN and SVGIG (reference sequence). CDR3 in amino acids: CAWSEGLAGGTQYF. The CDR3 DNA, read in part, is TGTGCCTGGAGTGAGGGACTAGCGGGGGGGACC. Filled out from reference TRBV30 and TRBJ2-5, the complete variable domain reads SQTIHQWPATLVQPVGSPLSLECTVEGTSNPNLYWYRQAAGRGLQLLFYSVGIGQISSEVPQNLSASRPQDRQFILSSKKLLLSDSGFYLCAWSEGLAGGTQYFGPGTRLLVL.

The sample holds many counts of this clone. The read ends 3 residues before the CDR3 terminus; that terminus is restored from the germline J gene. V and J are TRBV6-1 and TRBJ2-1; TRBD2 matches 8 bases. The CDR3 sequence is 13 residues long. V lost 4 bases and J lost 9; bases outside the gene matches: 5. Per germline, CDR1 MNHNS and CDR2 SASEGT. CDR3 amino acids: CASSALTSVEQFF. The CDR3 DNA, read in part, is TGTGCCAGCAGTGCCCTGACTAGCGTTGAG.

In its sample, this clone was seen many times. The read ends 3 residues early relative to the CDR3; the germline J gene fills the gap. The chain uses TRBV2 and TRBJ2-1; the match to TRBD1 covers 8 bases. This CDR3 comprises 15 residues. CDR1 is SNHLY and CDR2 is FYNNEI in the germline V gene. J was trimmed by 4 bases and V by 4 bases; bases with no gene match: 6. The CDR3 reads CASSAGQEFYNEQFF. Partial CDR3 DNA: TGTGCCAGCAGTGCGGGACAGGAATTTTACAATGAG.

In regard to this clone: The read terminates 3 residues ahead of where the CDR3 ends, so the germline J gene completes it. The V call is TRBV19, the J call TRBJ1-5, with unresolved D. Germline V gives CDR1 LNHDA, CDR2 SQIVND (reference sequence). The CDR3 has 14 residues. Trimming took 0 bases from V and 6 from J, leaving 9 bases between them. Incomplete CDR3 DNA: TGTGCCAGTAGTATAGAAGGACTTCTTCAGCCC. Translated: CASSIEGLLQP. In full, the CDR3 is CASSIEGLLQPQHF.

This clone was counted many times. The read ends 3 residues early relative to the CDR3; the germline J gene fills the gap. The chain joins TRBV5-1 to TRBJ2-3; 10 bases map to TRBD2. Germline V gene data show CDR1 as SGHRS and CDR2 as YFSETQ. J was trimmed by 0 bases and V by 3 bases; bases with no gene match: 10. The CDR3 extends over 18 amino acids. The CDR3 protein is CASSYRPGLATSTDTQYF. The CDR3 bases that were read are TGCGCCAGCAGCTACCGACCGGGACTAGCGACTAGCACAGATACG.

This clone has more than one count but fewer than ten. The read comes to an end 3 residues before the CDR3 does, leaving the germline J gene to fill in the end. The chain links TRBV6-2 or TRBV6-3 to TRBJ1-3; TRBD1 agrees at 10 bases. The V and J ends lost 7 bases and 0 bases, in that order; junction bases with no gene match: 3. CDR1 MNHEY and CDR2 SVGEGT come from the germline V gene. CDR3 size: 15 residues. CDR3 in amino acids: CASKDRGISGNTIYF. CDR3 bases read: TGTGCCAGCAAGGACAGGGGGATCTCTGGAAACACC.

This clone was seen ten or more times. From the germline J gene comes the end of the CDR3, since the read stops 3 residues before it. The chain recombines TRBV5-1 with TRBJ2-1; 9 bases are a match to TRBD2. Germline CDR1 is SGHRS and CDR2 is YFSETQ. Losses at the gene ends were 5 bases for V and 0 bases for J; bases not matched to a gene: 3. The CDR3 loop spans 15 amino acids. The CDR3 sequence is CASSPSGISYNEQFF. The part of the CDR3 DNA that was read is TGCGCCAGCAGTCCTAGCGGGATCTCCTACAATGAG.

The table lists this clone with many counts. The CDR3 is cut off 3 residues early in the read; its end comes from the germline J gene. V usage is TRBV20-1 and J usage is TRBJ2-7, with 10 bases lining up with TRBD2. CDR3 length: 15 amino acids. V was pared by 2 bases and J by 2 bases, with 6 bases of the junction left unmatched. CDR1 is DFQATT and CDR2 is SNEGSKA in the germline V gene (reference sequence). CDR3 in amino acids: CSARRPSGRTYEQYF. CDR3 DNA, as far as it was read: TGCAGTGCTAGACGCCCTAGCGGGAGAACCTACGAG.

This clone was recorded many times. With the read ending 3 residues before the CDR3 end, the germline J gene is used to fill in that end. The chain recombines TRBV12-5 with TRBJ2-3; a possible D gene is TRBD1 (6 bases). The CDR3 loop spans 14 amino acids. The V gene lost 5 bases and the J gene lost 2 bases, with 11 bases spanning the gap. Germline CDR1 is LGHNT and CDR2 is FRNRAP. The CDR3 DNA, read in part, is TGTGCTAGTGGTAATCACAGGGACACAGATACG. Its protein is CASGNHRDTDT. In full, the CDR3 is CASGNHRDTDTQYF.

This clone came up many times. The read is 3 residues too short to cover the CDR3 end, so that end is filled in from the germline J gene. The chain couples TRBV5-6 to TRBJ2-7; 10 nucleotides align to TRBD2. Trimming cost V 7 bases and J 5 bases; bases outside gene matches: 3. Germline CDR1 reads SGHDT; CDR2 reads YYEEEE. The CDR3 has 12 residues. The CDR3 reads CASSGTSDEQYF. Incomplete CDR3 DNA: TGTGCCAGCTCCGGGACTAGCGACGAG.

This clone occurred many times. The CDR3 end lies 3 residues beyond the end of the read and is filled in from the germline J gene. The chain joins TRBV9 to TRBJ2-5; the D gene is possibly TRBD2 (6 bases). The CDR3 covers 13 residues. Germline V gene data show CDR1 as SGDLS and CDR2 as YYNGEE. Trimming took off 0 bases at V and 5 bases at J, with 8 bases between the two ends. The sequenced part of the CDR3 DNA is TGTGCCAGCAGCGTAGAGGAGGGGGAGACC. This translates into CASSVEEGET. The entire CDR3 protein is CASSVEEGETQYF.

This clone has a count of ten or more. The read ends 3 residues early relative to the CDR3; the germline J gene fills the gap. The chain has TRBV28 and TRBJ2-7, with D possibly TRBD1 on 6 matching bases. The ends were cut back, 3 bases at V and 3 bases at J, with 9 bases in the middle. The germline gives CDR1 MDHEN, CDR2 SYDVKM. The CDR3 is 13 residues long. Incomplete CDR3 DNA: TGTGCCAGCAGTTTTGGACAGTTCTACGAG. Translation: CASSFGQFYE. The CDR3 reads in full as CASSFGQFYEQYF. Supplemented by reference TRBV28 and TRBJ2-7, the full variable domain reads DVKVTQSSRYLVKRTGEKVFLECVQDMDHENMFWYRQDPGLGLRLIYFSYDVKMKEKGDIPEGYSVSREKKERFSLILESASTNQTSMYLCASSFGQFYEQYFGPGTRLTVT.

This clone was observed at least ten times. The CDR3 here is CASSLEGAVYGYTF. Incomplete CDR3 DNA: TGTGCCAGCAGTTTAGAGGGGGCCGTCTATGGC. The rearrangement links TRBV28 to TRBJ1-2, with 7 bases that match TRBD1. The read finishes 3 residues shy of the CDR3 end, and the germline J gene is used to complete it. CDR1 and CDR2 (germline): MDHEN, SYDVKM. J lost 4 bases, V lost 2 bases, and 4 bases had no gene match. The CDR3 loop spans 14 amino acids.

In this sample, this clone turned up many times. CDR3 sequence reads: CAWSRIGQMQAFF. CDR3 bases read: TGTGCCTGGAGTAGAATAGGGCAGATGCAA. The chain uses TRBV30 and TRBJ1-1; D remains ambiguous. The read stops 3 residues short of the end of the CDR3; the missing end is completed from the germline J gene. CDR3 length equals 13 residues. CDR1 and CDR2 (germline): GTSNPN, SVGIG (reference sequence).

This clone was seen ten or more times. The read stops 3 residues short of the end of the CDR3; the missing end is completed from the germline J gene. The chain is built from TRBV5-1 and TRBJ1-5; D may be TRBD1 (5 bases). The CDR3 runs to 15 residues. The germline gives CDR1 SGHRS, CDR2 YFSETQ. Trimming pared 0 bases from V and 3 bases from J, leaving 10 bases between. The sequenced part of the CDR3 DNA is TGCGCCAGCAGCTTGGTTCCAGGGAACAATCAGCCC. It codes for CASSLVPGNNQP. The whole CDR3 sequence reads CASSLVPGNNQPQHF. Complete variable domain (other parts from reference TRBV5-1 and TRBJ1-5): KAGVTQTPRYLIKTRGQQVTLSCSPISGHRSVSWYQQTPGQGLQFLFEYFSETQRNKGNFPGRFSGRQFSNSRSEMNVSTLELGDSALYLCASSLVPGNNQPQHFGDGTRLSIL.

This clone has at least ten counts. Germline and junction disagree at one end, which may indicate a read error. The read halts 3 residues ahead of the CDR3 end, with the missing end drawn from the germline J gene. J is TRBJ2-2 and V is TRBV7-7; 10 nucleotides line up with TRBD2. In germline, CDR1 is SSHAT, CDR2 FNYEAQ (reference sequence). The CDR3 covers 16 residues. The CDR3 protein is CASSPASGRNTGELFF. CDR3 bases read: TGTGCTAGCAGCCCAGCTAGCGGGAGAAACACCGGGGAG.

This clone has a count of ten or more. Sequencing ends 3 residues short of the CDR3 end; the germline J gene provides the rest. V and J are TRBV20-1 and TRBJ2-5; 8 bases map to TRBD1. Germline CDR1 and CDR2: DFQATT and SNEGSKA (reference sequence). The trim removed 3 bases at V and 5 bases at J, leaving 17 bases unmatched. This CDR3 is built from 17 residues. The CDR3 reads CSASVRDRTIGWETQYF. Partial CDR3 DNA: TGCAGTGCTAGTGTCCGGGACAGGACGATCGGATGGGAGACC.

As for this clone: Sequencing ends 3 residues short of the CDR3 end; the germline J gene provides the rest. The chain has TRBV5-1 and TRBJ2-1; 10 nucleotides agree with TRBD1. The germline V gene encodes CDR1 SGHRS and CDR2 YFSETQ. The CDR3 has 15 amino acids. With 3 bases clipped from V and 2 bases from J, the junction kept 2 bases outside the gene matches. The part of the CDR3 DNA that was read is TGCGCCAGCAGCTGGGGGACAGGGGCCTACAATGAG. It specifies CASSWGTGAYNE. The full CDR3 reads CASSWGTGAYNEQFF.

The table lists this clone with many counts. CDR3 residues: CASSQTDRVVRKDEQYF. The sequenced part of the CDR3 DNA is TGCGCCAGCAGTCAAACTGACAGGGTAGTTAGGAAAGACGAG. J is TRBJ2-7 and V is TRBV23-1, with TRBD1 matching over 7 bases. The sequenced fragment ends 3 residues before the CDR3 boundary, so the rest is inferred from the germline J gene. TRBV23-1 is treated as an ORF (open reading frame) with a function not yet certain. V was pared by 2 bases and J by 5 bases, with 15 bases of the junction left unmatched. The CDR3 length is 17 residues.

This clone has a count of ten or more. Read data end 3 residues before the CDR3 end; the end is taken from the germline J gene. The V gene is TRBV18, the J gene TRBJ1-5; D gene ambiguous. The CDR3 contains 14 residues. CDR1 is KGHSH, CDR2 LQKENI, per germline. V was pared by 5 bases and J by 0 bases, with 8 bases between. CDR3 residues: CASSSDISNQPQHF. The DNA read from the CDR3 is TGTGCCAGCTCATCAGACATTAGCAATCAGCCC.

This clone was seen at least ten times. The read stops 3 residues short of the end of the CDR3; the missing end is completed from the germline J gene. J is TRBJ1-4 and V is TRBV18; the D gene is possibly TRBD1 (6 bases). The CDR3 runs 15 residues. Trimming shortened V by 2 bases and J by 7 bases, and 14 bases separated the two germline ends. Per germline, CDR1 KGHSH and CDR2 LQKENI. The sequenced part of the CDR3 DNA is TGTGCCAGCTCACCAGAGACAGGAGGAGGTGAAAAA. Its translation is CASSPETGGGEK. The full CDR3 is CASSPETGGGEKLFF.

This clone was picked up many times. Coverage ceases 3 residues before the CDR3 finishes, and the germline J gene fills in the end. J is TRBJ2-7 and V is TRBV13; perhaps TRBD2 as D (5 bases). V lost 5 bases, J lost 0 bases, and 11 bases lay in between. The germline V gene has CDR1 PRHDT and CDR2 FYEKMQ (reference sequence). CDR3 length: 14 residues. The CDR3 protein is CASSLASYSYEQYF. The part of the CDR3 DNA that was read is TGTGCCAGCAGCCTAGCCTCGTACTCCTACGAG.